A selection of T cell receptor beta chains follows, all from one sample in a study of T-cell memory formation after mild COVID-19. One entry per CDR3 protein, called by TCRdb with MiXCR from the 5' RACE reads. The sample records about 430,000 distinct CDR3 sequences, 20% to 25% being singletons. What was sequenced was PBMCs or a T cell subset sorted from them (not recorded which). The receptor source for this set is an adult woman who had mild COVID-19 (a few samples of this study predate the infection). Cell type and time point are not known. Both conserved end residues are part of each CDR3. A D gene is named only where the DNA matches it firmly. Size values are once, few and many counts, or a class for expanded clones, and some rows have none.

clone_size j_call v_call d_call cdr3_aa cdr3_nt
- TRBJ2-3 TRBV2 TRBD2 CARELAGASDTQYF TGTGCCAGAGAACTAGCGGGAGCCTCAGATACGCAGTATTTT
- TRBJ2-2 TRBV19 - CATCPFTGELFF TGTGCCACCTGTCCCTTCACCGGGGAGCTGTTTTTT
- TRBJ2-1 TRBV12-3/TRBV12-4 - CASRNRVGYNEQFF TGTGCCAGCAGGAACAGAGTTGGGTACAATGAGCAGTTCTTC
few TRBJ1-2 TRBV20-1 - CSARTAGSRNYGYTF TGCAGTGCTAGGACGGCAGGGAGCAGGAACTATGGCTACACCTTC
few TRBJ2-5 TRBV27 TRBD2 CASRLAGGRQETQYF TGTGCCAGCAGACTAGCGGGGGGCAGGCAAGAGACCCAGTACTTC
- TRBJ1-1 TRBV7-2 - CASSRSPGLGTEAFF TGTGCCAGCAGCCGCAGCCCAGGGTTGGGCACTGAAGCTTTCTTT
- TRBJ2-1 TRBV24-1 - CATGPAGLNEQFF TGTGCCACCGGTCCGGCAGGGCTCAATGAGCAGTTCTTC
- TRBJ2-1 TRBV7-9 - CASSFERTSSYNEQFF TGTGCCAGCAGCTTCGAAAGGACCAGCTCCTACAATGAGCAGTTCTTC
- TRBJ2-1 TRBV7-6 - CASSLAGEEQFF TGTGCCAGCAGCTTAGCGGGAGAAGAGCAGTTCTTC
- TRBJ2-7 TRBV9 TRBD2 CASSPRGVKNYEQYF TGTGCCAGCAGCCCACGGGGGGTGAAGAACTACGAGCAGTACTTC
few TRBJ2-1 TRBV5-1 TRBD1 CASSFGGRGRRNEQFF TGCGCCAGCAGCTTCGGCGGTAGGGGGCGTCGGAATGAGCAGTTCTTC
few TRBJ2-3 TRBV10-3 - CAINHRNDTDTQYF TGTGCCATCAATCACAGGAATGACACAGATACGCAGTATTTT
- TRBJ1-3 TRBV4-1 - CASSSRGVSGNTIYF TGCGCCAGCAGCTCCCGAGGAGTTTCCGGAAACACCATATATTTT